What follows are 14 T cell receptor beta chains derived from one specimen sequenced in a study of Graves' ophthalmopathy and Graves' hyperthyroidism. Amplified material comprised TCR beta CDR3 regions derived from RNA transcripts. First-round RT-PCR used HTBI primers; second-round multiplex PCR followed. TCRdb re-derived calls from the multiplex PCR reads in MiXCR, one entry per CDR3 protein. Of over 450,000 distinct CDR3 sequences listed, under 15% were seen once; the top ten hold 9.8%. Sequencing used blood. These receptor sequences come from a woman aged 25 to 39 with Graves' ophthalmopathy.

CDR3: CASSPSKTSGDRYEQYF. CDR3 in DNA: TGCGCCAGCAGCCCAAGTAAAACTAGCGGGGATCGATACGAGCAGTACTTC. The chain is built from TRBV4-1 and TRBJ2-7, with 10 nucleotides matching TRBD2. CDR3 length equals 17 residues. Germline V gene lookup returns CDR1 MGHRA and CDR2 YSYEKL. The trim removed 4 bases at V and 4 bases at J, leaving 13 bases unmatched.

Ten or more counts support this clonotype. This chain connects TRBV28 to TRBJ2-5; tentatively, D is TRBD2 (6 bases). The ends were cut back, 6 bases at V and 3 bases at J, with 20 bases in the middle. The CDR3 contains 16 residues. Germline values: CDR1 MDHEN, CDR2 SYDVKM. CDR3 sequence reads: CASSSVGVAAEETQYF. The CDR3 DNA sequence: TGTGCCAGCAGCTCCGTGGGGGTAGCGGCGGAAGAGACCCAGTACTTC.

This clonotype was recorded at least ten times. This chain's CDR3 is CASSLEGSSYEQYF. The CDR3 DNA reads as TGTGCCAGCAGCTTAGAGGGCAGCTCCTACGAGCAGTACTTC. This chain uses TRBV11-1 with TRBJ2-7; D is undetermined. With 1 base removed from V and 0 bases from J, the gap between germline ends came to 7 bases. The CDR3 spans 14 residues. CDR1 and CDR2 (germline): SGHAT, FQDESV (reference sequence).

This clonotype was seen many times. J is TRBJ1-5 and V is TRBV12-3 or TRBV12-4; the D is unclear. V was clipped by 2 bases and J by 1 base, with 6 bases between them. The CDR3 contains 14 residues. The CDR3 here is CASSLSESNQPQHF. CDR3 DNA sequence: TGTGCCAGCAGTTTAAGTGAGAGCAATCAGCCCCAGCATTTT.

The sample holds many counts of this clonotype. Relative to the germline gene, one junction end is altered; a read error may explain this. The chain has TRBV28 and TRBJ1-2; tentatively, D is TRBD1 (5 bases). The CDR3 consists of 14 residues. Germline V gene lookup returns CDR1 MDHEN and CDR2 SYDVKM. The DNA of the CDR3 is TGTGCCAGCAGATTATCGGGGGGGTTCGATGGCTACACCTTC. It yields the protein CASRLSGGFDGYTF.

The sample holds a few counts of this clonotype. The rearrangement joins TRBV10-1 to TRBJ2-2; D is unclear. The germline gives CDR1 WNHNN, CDR2 SYGVQD (reference sequence). CDR3 length equals 13 residues. Trimming pared 0 bases from V and 7 bases from J, leaving 6 bases between. This chain's CDR3 is CASSESKIGELFF. In nucleotides, the CDR3 is TGCGCCAGCAGTGAGTCGAAGATCGGGGAGCTGTTTTTT.

This clonotype occurred many times. The V and J genes are TRBV6-1 and TRBJ1-5; 9 nucleotides line up with TRBD1. V lost 6 bases, J lost 0 bases, and 6 bases stayed unmatched. This CDR3 region has 16 residues. Per germline, CDR1 MNHNS and CDR2 SASEGT. The CDR3 coding sequence is TGTGCCAGCAGCGAGGACAGGGGACTTAGCAATCAGCCCCAGCATTTT. This codes for CASSEDRGLSNQPQHF.

This clonotype came up many times. V is TRBV12-3 or TRBV12-4 and J is TRBJ2-5, with a weak D call TRBD2 (5 bases). This CDR3 spans 12 amino acids. Trimming cost V 7 bases and J 5 bases, with 11 bases left between them. The CDR3 is CASTLGGETQYF. DNA of the CDR3: TGTGCCAGCACCCTTGGCGGGGAGACCCAGTACTTC.

This rearrangement joins TRBV6-5 to TRBJ1-2; D may be TRBD1 (5 bases). This CDR3 is built from 14 residues. V was cut by 2 bases and J by 7 bases, with 14 bases left in between. The germline CDR1 and CDR2 sequences are MNHEY and SVGAGI. CDR3 in amino acids: CASSYGRAVAGYTF. CDR3 sequence (DNA): TGTGCCAGCAGTTACGGCAGGGCAGTGGCTGGCTACACCTTC.

This clonotype was recorded at least ten times. V usage is TRBV28 and J usage is TRBJ2-5, with D unclear. V gave up 6 bases and J gave up 4 bases, with 9 bases separating them. The CDR3 is made up of 12 amino acids. Germline CDR1 reads MDHEN; CDR2 reads SYDVKM. CDR3 DNA: TGTGCCAGCAGAGAGGCCACAGAGACCCAGTACTTC. This codes for CASREATETQYF.

This clonotype was recorded at least ten times. The gene calls are TRBV2 and TRBJ2-7; tentative D call: TRBD1 (5 bases). V lost 0 bases and J lost 2, with 14 bases in between. The CDR3 consists of 16 residues. The V gene's germline CDR1 is SNHLY and CDR2 FYNNEI. In DNA, the CDR3 is TGTGCCAGCAGTGAAGCGCGCAGGGAATATGCCTACGAGCAGTACTTC. Its translation is CASSEARREYAYEQYF. The whole variable domain, filled in from reference TRBV2 and TRBJ2-7, reads EPEVTQTPSHQVTQMGQEVILRCVPISNHLYFYWYRQILGQKVEFLVSFYNNEISEKSEIFDDQFSVERPDGSNFTLKIRSTKLEDSAMYFCASSEARREYAYEQYFGPGTRLTVT.

This clonotype was recorded many times. The rearrangement links TRBV12-3 or TRBV12-4 to TRBJ2-7; TRBD2 agrees at 11 bases. After removal of 4 bases from V and 7 bases from J, the junction contained 9 bases not matched to a gene. The CDR3 loop spans 15 amino acids. CDR3 sequence (DNA): TGTGCCAGCAGTTCCGGTTTTAGCGGGGGGGCGGAGCAGTACTTC. Translating it yields CASSSGFSGGAEQYF.

This clonotype was detected only a few times. J is TRBJ2-5 and V is TRBV18, with TRBD1 identical over 7 bases. The CDR3 totals 16 residues. The V gene end was trimmed by 1 base and the J gene end by 5 bases; junction bases not matched to a gene: 10. In germline, CDR1 is KGHSH, CDR2 LQKENI. The CDR3 is CASSPRRGPNRETQYF. The CDR3 coding sequence is TGTGCCAGCTCACCACGTAGGGGGCCAAATCGGGAGACCCAGTACTTC.

This clonotype was detected ten times or more. This may arise from a read error, as a much more abundant clone is one base away. J is TRBJ1-5 and V is TRBV12-3 or TRBV12-4, with D perhaps TRBD1 (6 bases). This CDR3 is built from 14 residues. Trimming stripped 5 bases from V and 2 bases from J, with 10 bases between. The CDR3: CASSVSGGNQPQHF. The CDR3 DNA reads TGTGCCAGCAGTGTTTCAGGGGGCAATCAGCCCCAGCATTTT.